The entry below gives a single TCR beta chain sequence along with its context. Using its own MiXCR run on the 5' RACE reads, TCRdb lists one record per CDR3 protein. The profile shows tens of thousands of distinct CDR3 sequences, about a quarter of them singletons. The data belong to a study of T-cell memory formation after mild COVID-19. Sample: PBMCs or a T cell subset sorted from them (not recorded which). The clonotype was recovered from a man aged 18 to 29 who had mild COVID-19 (a few samples of this study predate the infection). Cell type and time point are not known.

The CDR3, as DNA: TGCGCCAGCGCGACTAGCTTGGATGAGCAGTTCTTC. It specifies CASATSLDEQFF. The V and J genes are TRBV5-1 and TRBJ2-1, with TRBD2 matching over 7 bases. There are 12 residues in the CDR3. V gave up 7 bases and J gave up 8 bases; unmatched junction bases: 6. CDR1 is SGHRS, CDR2 YFSETQ, per germline.